This entry lists 13 T cell receptor beta chains sequenced from one sample in a study of T cells expressing NK-cell markers. Reanalyzing the 5' RACE reads, TCRdb keeps one entry per CDR3 protein, without DNA. The data show some 120,000 distinct CDR3 sequences, and the top ten clones hold about 18%. The sample comprised blood T cells: a sorted CD56 or NKG2C T cell subset, CD4+ or CD8+ T cells, or bulk PBMC T cells (not recorded which). These receptors came from a woman aged 18 to 75 in good health.

The rearrangement links TRBV12-3 or TRBV12-4 to TRBJ1-1; TCRdb's D gene call, TRBD1, goes unchecked for lack of DNA. There are 14 residues in the CDR3. Here the CDR3 reads CASSPTAMNTEAFF.

J is TRBJ2-2 and V is TRBV12-3 or TRBV12-4; the D call from TCRdb, TRBD1, cannot be confirmed without DNA. The CDR3 covers 11 residues. CDR3: CASTLGGELFF.

The chain has TRBV29-1 and TRBJ2-3. Per germline, CDR1 SQVTM and CDR2 ANQGSEA. This CDR3 is built from 13 residues. The CDR3 region is CSVEARYTDTQYF.

This chain connects TRBV7-3 to TRBJ2-1; the D gene TCRdb calls, TRBD2, cannot be checked with no DNA. The CDR3 consists of 16 residues. Germline lookup yields CDR1 SGHTA and CDR2 FQGTGA. The CDR3 sequence is CASSYTTSGRPNEQFF.

This chain's CDR3 is CASSNLERGYQETQYF. This rearrangement joins TRBV5-6 to TRBJ2-5; checking the TCRdb D call of TRBD2 is not possible without DNA. This CDR3 spans 16 amino acids. Germline V gives CDR1 SGHDT, CDR2 YYEEEE.

V is TRBV6-5 and J is TRBJ2-1; the D call from TCRdb, TRBD2, cannot be confirmed without DNA. The germline V gene has CDR1 MNHEY and CDR2 SVGAGI. The CDR3 runs 15 residues. The CDR3 loop reads CASSYGTSIYNEQFF.

The V and J genes are TRBV27 and TRBJ2-3; the TRBD1 assignment by TCRdb is unverifiable without DNA. CDR1 and CDR2 from the germline V gene are MNHEY and SMNVEV (reference sequence). The CDR3 spans 15 residues. The CDR3 spells CASTGVDTSTDTQYF.

V usage is TRBV18 and J usage is TRBJ2-2. From germline, CDR1 is KGHSH and CDR2 LQKENI. CDR3 length: 12 residues. CDR3 sequence: CASSPGGGELFF.

This rearrangement joins TRBV6-4 to TRBJ2-2; the D call from TCRdb, TRBD1, cannot be confirmed without DNA. Per the germline V gene, CDR1 is MRHNA and CDR2 is SNTAGT. The CDR3 is made up of 15 amino acids. The CDR3 spells CASSYTGDHTGELFF.

The chain employs TRBV6-2 or TRBV6-3 and TRBJ2-1; TCRdb's assignment of TRBD1 cannot be checked, as there is no DNA. Germline CDR1 is MNHEY and CDR2 is SVGEGT. The CDR3 extends over 14 amino acids. CDR3 loop: CASSYSSGVNEQFF.

This sequence joins TRBV13 and TRBJ2-1. CDR3 length equals 11 residues. Germline lookup yields CDR1 PRHDT and CDR2 FYEKMQ (reference sequence). CDR3 region: CASSSLGEQFF.

V and J are TRBV18 and TRBJ2-1. Germline values: CDR1 KGHSH, CDR2 LQKENI. The CDR3 covers 11 residues. The CDR3 protein is CASSPGEWQFF.

The V call is TRBV29-1, the J call TRBJ2-1. The germline CDR1 and CDR2 sequences are SQVTM and ANQGSEA. The CDR3 is 13 amino acids. CDR3 region: CSVVSASYNEQFF.